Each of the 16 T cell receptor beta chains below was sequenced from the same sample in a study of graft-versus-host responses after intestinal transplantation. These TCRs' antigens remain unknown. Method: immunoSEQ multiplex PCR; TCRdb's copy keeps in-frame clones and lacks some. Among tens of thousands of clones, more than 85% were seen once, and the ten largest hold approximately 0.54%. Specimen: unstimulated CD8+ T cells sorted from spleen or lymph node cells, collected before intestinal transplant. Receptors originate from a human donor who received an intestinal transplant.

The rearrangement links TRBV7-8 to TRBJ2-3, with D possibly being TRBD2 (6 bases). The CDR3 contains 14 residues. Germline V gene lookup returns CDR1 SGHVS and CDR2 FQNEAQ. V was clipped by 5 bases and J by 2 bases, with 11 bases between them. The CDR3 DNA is TGTGCCAGCAGCCGACTAGACCACACAGATACGCAGTATTTT. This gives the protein CASSRLDHTDTQYF.

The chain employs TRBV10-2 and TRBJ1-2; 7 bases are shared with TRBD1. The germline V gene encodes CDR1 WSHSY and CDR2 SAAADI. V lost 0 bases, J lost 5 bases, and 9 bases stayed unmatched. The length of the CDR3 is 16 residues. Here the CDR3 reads CASSESVRGITYGYTF. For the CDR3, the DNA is TGCGCCAGCAGTGAGTCAGTCAGGGGGATCACTTATGGCTACACCTTC.

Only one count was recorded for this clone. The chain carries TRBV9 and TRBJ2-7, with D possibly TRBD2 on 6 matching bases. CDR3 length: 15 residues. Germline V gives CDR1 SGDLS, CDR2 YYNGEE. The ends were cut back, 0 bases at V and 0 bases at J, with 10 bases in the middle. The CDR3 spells CASSVGGDVSYEQYF. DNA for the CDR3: TGTGCCAGCAGCGTAGGGGGGGACGTCTCCTACGAGCAGTACTTC.

The chain's CDR3 is CASSPQGVAEAFF. In DNA form, the CDR3 reads TGTGCCAGCAGTCCACAGGGGGTTGCTGAAGCTTTCTTT. The gene calls are TRBV6-5 and TRBJ1-1; 8 nucleotides line up with TRBD1. The ends lost 5 bases at V and 6 bases at J; junction bases unmatched: 5. Germline CDR1 and CDR2: MNHEY and SVGAGI. This CDR3 is built from 13 residues.

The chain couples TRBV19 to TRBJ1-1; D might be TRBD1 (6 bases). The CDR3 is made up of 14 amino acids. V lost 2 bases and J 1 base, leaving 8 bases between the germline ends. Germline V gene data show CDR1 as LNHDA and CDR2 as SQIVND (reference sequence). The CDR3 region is CASSIRTANTEAFF. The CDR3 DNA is TGTGCCAGTAGTATACGGACAGCGAACACTGAAGCTTTCTTT.

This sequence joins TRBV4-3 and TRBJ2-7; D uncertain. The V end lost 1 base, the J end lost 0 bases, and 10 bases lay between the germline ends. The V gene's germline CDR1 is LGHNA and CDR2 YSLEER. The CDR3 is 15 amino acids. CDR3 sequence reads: CASSQGPADSYEQYF. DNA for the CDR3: TGCGCCAGCAGCCAAGGTCCCGCGGACTCCTACGAGCAGTACTTC.

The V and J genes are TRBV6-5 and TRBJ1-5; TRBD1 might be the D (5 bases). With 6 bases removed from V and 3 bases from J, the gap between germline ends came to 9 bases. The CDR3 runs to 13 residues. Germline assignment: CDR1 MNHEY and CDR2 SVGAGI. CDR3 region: CASSEDTNQPQHF. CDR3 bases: TGTGCCAGCAGCGAGGACACCAATCAGCCCCAGCATTTT.

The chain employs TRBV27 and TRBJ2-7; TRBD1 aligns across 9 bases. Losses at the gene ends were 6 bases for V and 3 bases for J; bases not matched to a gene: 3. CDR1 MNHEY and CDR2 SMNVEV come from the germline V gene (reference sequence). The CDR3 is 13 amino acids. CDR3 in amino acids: CASRGQGYYEQYF. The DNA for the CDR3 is TGTGCCAGCAGGGGACAGGGATACTACGAGCAGTACTTC.

The CDR3, as DNA: TGTGCCAGCAGCGTAGACACCTCCGGGGGGAATCAGCCCCAGCATTTT. Protein: CASSVDTSGGNQPQHF. This chain connects TRBV9 to TRBJ1-5; D possibly corresponds to TRBD1 (5 bases). Germline V lookup: CDR1 SGDLS, CDR2 YYNGEE. V lost 0 bases to trimming and J lost 4 bases, with 14 bases between them. This CDR3 region has 16 residues.

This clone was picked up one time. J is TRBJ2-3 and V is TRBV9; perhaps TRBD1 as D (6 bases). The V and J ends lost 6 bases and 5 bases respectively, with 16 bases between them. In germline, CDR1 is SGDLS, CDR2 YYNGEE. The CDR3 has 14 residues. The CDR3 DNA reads TGTGCCAGCAACGCACAGGGCCGGGGAGATACGCAGTATTTT. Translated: CASNAQGRGDTQYF.

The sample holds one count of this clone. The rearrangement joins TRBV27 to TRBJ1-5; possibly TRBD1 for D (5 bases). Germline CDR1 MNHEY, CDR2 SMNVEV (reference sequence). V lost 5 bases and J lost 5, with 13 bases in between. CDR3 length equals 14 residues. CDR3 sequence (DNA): TGTGCCAGCAGTATCGGACATCAGCATCAGCCCCAGCATTTT. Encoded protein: CASSIGHQHQPQHF.

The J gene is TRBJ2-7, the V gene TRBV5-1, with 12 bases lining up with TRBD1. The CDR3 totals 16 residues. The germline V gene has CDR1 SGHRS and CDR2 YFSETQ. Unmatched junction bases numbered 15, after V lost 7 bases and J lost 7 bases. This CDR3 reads CASSSGTGGGSSEQYF. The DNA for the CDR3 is TGCGCCAGCTCCTCCGGGACAGGGGGCGGTTCGTCGGAGCAGTACTTC.

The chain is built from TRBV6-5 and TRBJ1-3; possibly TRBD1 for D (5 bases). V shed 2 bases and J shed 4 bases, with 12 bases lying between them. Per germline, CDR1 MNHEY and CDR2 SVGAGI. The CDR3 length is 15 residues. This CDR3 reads CASSYNQGRGNTIYF. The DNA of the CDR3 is TGTGCCAGCAGTTACAATCAGGGCCGGGGAAACACCATATATTTT.

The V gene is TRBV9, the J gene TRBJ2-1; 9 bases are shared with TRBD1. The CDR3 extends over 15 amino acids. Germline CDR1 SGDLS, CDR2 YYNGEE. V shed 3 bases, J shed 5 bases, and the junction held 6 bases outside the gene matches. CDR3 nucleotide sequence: TGTGCCAGCAGCGAAACAGGGGGCGTCCACAATGAGCAGTTCTTC. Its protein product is CASSETGGVHNEQFF.

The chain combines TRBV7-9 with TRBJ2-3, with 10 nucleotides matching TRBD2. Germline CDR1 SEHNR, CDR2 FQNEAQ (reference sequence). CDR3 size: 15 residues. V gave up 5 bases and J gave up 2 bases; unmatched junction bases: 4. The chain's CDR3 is CASSALAGDTDTQYF. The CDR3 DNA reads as TGTGCCAGCAGCGCTCTAGCGGGAGACACAGATACGCAGTATTTT. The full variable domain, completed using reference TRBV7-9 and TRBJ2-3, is DTGVSQNPRHKITKRGQNVTFRCDPISEHNRLYWYRQTLGQGPEFLTYFQNEAQLEKSRLLSDRFSAERPKGSFSTLEIQRTEQGDSAMYLCASSALAGDTDTQYFGPGTRLTVL.

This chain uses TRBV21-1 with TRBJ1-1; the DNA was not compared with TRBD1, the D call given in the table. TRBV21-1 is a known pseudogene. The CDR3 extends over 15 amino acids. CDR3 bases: TGTGCCAGCAGCAAAACAGGGGGAACCTACACTGAAGCTTTCTTT. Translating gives CASSKTGGTYTEAFF.